There are many counts of the clone carrying this TCR beta chain. The target antigen is unknown. The sample comes from a study of human T cells and chemical hapten exposure. Study conclusions and caveats: Controls formed significantly fewer large CDR3 similarity clusters than expanded TCRs did.

Indicated time point: pre-sensitization, week 0. The sample's treatment: therapeutic diphenylcyclopropenone sensitization with weekly scalp DPC. The study's library attached unique molecular identifiers to single cDNA molecules. One entry per CDR3 protein results from TCRdb running MiXCR on the RACE reads. This table has more than 250,000 distinct CDR3 sequences, 8.6% appearing once. Per the germline V gene, CDR1 is SGHVS and CDR2 is FNYEAQ. V lost 9 bases to trimming and J lost 3 bases, with 9 bases between them. The CDR3 totals 13 residues. The rearrangement links TRBV7-6 to TRBJ1-6; the D is unclear. The source material was whole blood, sampled in connection with sensitization to the hapten diphenylcyclopropenone (DPC). The TCR originated in a woman in her forties with alopecia areata. Some clones in this sample may be carry-over from other donors' samples. The CDR3 bases are TGTGCCAGTTCTACGGACTATAATTCACCCCTCCACTTT. This gives the protein CASSTDYNSPLHF.